Included here is one T cell receptor beta chain sequence, with context. Its matching antigen is unknown. TCRdb's copy holds only in-frame clones and misses some; the assay was immunoSEQ multiplex PCR. This table has more than 30,000 clones, roughly four fifths appearing once. This entry comes from a study of PD-1 blockade in classical Hodgkin lymphoma. Every patient was affected by relapse after autologous stem cell transplantation, while exposure to brentuximab vedotin was not uniform. Germline loops: CDR1 LGHNA, CDR2 YSLEER. This CDR3 comprises 16 residues. Trimming removed 0 bases from V and 2 bases from J, with 13 bases in between. Study results and limitations: CD4+ TCR diversity, unlike CD8+, rose significantly by C4D1.

This sequence joins TRBV4-3 and TRBJ1-2; TRBD1 is a possible D gene (6 bases). The clonotype was recovered from a human donor with classical Hodgkin lymphoma. This sample comprised peripheral blood mononuclear cells (PBMCs), obtained at baseline. In DNA form, the CDR3 reads TGCGCCAGCAGCCAAGATAGGGGTACAGGGAACTATGGCTACACCTTC. Amino acids: CASSQDRGTGNYGYTF.